This T cell receptor (beta chain) was retrieved from a study of identical twins. TCRdb re-analysed the 5' RACE reads in MiXCR, keeping a single row per CDR3 protein. This sample has 640,000 or so distinct CDR3 sequences, with around 6% found just once. This clonotype appeared many times. This CDR3 has 12 residues. Germline V CDR1 and CDR2: SQVTM, ANQGSEA. Trimming shortened V by 7 bases and J by 2 bases, and 11 bases separated the two germline ends. The sequenced sample consisted of naive T cells sorted from blood. This sequence originates from a man aged 18 to 30 in good health. The genes are TRBV29-1 and TRBJ1-1; D ambiguous. The CDR3 loop reads CSALTGNTEAFF. The CDR3 bases are TGCAGCGCCTTGACGGGAAACACTGAAGCTTTCTTT.